This T cell receptor beta chain was sequenced during a study of beta chain features in type 1 diabetes (dated by TCRdb to the late 2010s). About the investigation overall: Mean age, gender distribution, total cell number and subset yield did not differ between patients and healthy donors. A total of some 110 million sorted cells were examined across all samples, and the number of cells per subset was strongly correlated with RNA yield. The study compared the TCRB repertoires of sorted circulating CD4+ T cell subsets in recently diagnosed type 1 diabetes patients with those in matched healthy donors. Whereas all 30 or so donors provided naive and central memory subsets, regulatory and stem cell-like memory subsets were isolated from just 8 patients and roughly 8 healthy donors. The paper's findings and limits, for the study overall: Because cDNA was sequenced instead of genomic DNA, highly expressing activated cells could be over-represented, though the groups showed no difference in activation or CD3 levels. At VDJ recombination sites, patients with type 1 diabetes made fewer insertions and deleted more nucleotides, a pattern implying thymic rearrangement abnormalities. Shorter templates might be favored by PCR, yet because patient and control samples were amplified and corrected together, any such skew would affect both groups equally. Naive, central memory and regulatory TCRB repertoires appeared to be more alike among patients than among healthy donors. Type 1 diabetes patients showed a moderate but significant shortening of TCRB CDR3 length in all four CD4+ subsets. Because the HLA sub-analyses included only small numbers of individuals, any influence of HLA type on TCRB rearrangement was left unresolved.

Each donor gave one peripheral blood draw, roughly 0.11 L on average, collected into heparinised tubes. Naive, central memory, regulatory and stem cell-like memory CD4+ T cells were sorted on a BD FACSAria II using a panel including CD45RO, CCR7, CD25, CD127, CD95 and CD27. All sorted populations exceeded 98% purity. PBMCs were isolated immediately by Lymphoprep density gradient centrifugation and stained directly without culture. Samples were stained and sorted in pairs, with one healthy donor and one patient per experiment, so that batch effects were minimized. The junction shows trimming of 5 bases on V and 4 bases on J, and the gene matches do not reach 8 bases of it. Taken from cysteine to phenylalanine, the CDR3 has 15 residues. Just the 45-base CDR3 DNA is kept, in frame starting at base 1. CDR1 and CDR2 were assigned from the germline V gene (reference sequence) as LNHDA and SQIVND. Turning to this clone: This receptor's antigen is unknown. Nothing much larger sits one base from this clone, and base qualities are not available.

The High Capacity cDNA Reverse Transcription Kit was used to reverse transcribe all of the isolated RNA, meaning that expressed TCRB transcripts were what got sequenced. Deep immunoSEQ sequencing was applied to naive, central memory and regulatory T cell samples, giving an average of around 3.8 million total reads per sample. After sorted cells were lysed in RLT buffer, RNA was extracted with DNase-treated RNeasy Micro or Mini kits, with the choice depending on cell number. Each cell subset was processed on its own to prevent cross-contamination, while patient and healthy donor samples were processed together. The immunoSEQ multiplex PCR was used to amplify TCRB sequences from cDNA, yielding 87-bp fragments that span the CDR3 region. Amplicons were sequenced on the Illumina HiSeq platform. The authors' pipeline ran thus. Synthetic template baselines were used to correct PCR bias computationally, reads within Hamming distance 2 were collapsed together, and singletons that could not be merged were discarded. By aligning reads against IMGT, V, D and J genes, CDR3 length, and insertions or deletions at six rearrangement sites were assigned. Within each subset, clonotype counts were normalized to sorted cell number, after which true diversity and Gini coefficients were computed with the tcR R package. Repertoire sharing was quantified using the overlap coefficient calculated on TCRB nucleotide sequences. The table comes from immuneACCESS by way of TCRdb, which keeps in-frame sequences with V and J called. Part of the clones is missing from these tables; in studies checked, under half for an unresolved V gene and the rest for unknown reasons. V, J and clone size are those of that table, while D and trimming were read from the DNA. In all, the sample holds 160,000 or so clones, and about 8.3% of those were seen once. 0.45% to 0.55% of the sample is in the top ten clones.

This receptor chain uses TRBV19 and TRBJ1-2, and 9 bases in between align with TRBD1. The sequence was obtained from a woman between 18 and 30 years old with type 1 diabetes. Sequencing was performed on central memory CD4+ T cells from blood. The CDR3 corresponds to CASSERDRAGYGYTF. The DNA sequence is given as TGTGCCAGTAGTGAAAGGGACAGGGCTGGCTATGGCTACACCTTC. With all but the CDR3 taken from the reference TRBV19 and TRBJ1-2 genes, the full variable domain is: DGGITQSPKYLFRKEGQNVTLSCEQNLNHDAMYWYRQDPGQGLRLIYYSQIVNDFQKGDIAEGYSVSREKKESFPLTVTSAQKNPTAFYLCASSERDRAGYGYTFGSGTRLTVV.